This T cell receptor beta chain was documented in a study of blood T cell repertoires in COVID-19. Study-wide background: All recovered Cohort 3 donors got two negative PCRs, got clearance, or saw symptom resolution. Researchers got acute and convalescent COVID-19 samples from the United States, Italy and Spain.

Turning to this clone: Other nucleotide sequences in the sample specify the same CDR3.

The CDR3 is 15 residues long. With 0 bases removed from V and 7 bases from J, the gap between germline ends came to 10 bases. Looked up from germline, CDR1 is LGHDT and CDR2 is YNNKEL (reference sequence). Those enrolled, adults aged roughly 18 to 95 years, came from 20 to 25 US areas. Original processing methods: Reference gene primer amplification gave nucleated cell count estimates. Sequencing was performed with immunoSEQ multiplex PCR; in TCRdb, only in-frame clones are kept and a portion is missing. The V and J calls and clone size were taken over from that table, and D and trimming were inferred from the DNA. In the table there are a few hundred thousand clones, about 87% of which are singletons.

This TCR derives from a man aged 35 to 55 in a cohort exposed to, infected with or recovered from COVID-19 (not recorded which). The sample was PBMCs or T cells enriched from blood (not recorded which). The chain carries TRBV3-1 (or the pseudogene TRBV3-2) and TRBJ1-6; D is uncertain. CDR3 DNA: TGTGCCAGCAGCCAAGATCGGCGGGGAAATTCACCCCTCCACTTT. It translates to CASSQDRRGNSPLHF.